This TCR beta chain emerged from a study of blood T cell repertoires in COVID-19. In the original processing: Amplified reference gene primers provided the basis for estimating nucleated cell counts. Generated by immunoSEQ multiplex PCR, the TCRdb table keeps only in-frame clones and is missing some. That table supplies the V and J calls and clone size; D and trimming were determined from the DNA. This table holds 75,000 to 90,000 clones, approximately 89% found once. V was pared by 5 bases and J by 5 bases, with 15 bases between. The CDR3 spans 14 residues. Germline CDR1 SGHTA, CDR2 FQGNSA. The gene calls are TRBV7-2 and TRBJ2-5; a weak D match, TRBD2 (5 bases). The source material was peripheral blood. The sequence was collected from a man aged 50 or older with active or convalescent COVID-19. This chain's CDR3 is CASSPEGPGETQYF. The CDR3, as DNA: TGTGCCAGCAGCCCCGAAGGCCCGGGGGAGACCCAGTACTTC.